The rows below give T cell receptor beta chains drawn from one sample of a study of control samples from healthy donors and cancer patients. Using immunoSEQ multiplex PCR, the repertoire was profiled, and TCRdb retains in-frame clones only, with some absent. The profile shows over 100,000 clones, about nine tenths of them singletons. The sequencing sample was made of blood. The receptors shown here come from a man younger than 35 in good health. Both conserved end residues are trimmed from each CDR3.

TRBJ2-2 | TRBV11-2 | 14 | ASSSLGGVRTGELF
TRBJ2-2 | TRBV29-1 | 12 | SAALGGYTGELF
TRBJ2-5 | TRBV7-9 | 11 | ASSLPPGETQY
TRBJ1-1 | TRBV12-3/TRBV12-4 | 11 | ASSFRRNTEAF
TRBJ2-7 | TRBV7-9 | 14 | ASSLGLAGSSYEQY
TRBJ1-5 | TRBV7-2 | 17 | ASSPGTGGLGRSNQPQH
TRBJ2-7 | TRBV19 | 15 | ASRITGGRDSNYEQY
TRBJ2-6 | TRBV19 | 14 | ASSIDGGAGANVLT
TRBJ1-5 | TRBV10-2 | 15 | ASSDYRRTGLQQPQH
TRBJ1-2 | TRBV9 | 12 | ASSVAGSGYGYT
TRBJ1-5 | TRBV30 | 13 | AWSLSDAGGQPQH
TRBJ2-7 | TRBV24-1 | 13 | ATSDRHRSFGEQY
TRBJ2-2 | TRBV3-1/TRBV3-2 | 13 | ASSISRQITGELF
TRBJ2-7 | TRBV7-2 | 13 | ASSLASGKAYEQY
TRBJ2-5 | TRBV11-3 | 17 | ASSRTGPSSLPSRETQY
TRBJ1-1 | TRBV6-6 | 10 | ATNKGGNEAF
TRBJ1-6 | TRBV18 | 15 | ASSPTGGDRVNSPLH
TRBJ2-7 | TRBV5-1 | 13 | ASSLVGTGGYEQY
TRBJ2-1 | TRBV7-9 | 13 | ASFNVQGIHNEQF
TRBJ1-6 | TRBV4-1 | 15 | ASSQDMVPGSDSPLH
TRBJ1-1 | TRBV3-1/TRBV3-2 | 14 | ASSPLYIEGNTEAF
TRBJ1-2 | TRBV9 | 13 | ASSVTGTANYGYT
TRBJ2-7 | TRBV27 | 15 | ASSLQLAGGRTHEQY
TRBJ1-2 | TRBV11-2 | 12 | ASSLVAGRYGYT
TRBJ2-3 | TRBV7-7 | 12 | ASSPDSITDTQY
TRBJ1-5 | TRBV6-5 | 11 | ACAPEGNQPQH
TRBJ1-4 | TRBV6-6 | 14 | ASSYLRGPHNEKLF
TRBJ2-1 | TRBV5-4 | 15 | ASSSRQGSLAVNEQF
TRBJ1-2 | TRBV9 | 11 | ASRRDINYGYT
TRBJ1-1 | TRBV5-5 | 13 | ASSLEQGVNTEAF
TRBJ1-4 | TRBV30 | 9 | AFGRKEKLF
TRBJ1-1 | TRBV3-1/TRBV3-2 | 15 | ASSQRPQGPRPPEAF
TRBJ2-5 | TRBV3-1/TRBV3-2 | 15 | ASSQGAAGGDPETQY
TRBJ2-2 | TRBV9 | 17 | ASSITGTSAYSNTGELF
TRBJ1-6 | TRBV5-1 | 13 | ASSPGTAQYSPLH
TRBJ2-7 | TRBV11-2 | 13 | ASSFTRDGAYEQY